This T cell receptor beta chain appears in the sequencing data of a study of cytomegalovirus exposure and HLA in healthy donors. Unmatched junction bases numbered 2, after V lost 6 bases and J lost 5 bases. The CDR3 consists of 11 residues. Germline assignment: CDR1 SQVTM and CDR2 ANQGSEA. PCR involved 60 Vbeta and 13 Jbeta primers. The method was immunoSEQ multiplex PCR; TCRdb's version includes in-frame clones alone and lacks a portion of them. The sample consists of approximately 130,000 clones, just over 70% of them appearing once. V gene TRBV29-1 combines with J gene TRBJ2-7; 9 bases map to TRBD1. The specimen sequenced was PBMCs. This clonotype originated in a woman aged 55-69 years in good health and CMV-seropositive. Here the CDR3 DNA reads TGCAGCGTCGGACAGGGGAACGAGCAGTACTTC. Its protein product is CSVGQGNEQYF.